This T cell receptor (beta chain) was profiled in a study of T cell repertoires in cytomegalovirus infection. Study at large: Public TCR beta signatures marked donors with CMV infection and the matching HLA. Study-wide points: CMV-specific TCR beta clonotypes restricted by HLA-C were the ones dominating the ex vivo response.

As concerns this clonotype: Its antigen is as yet unknown.

TCRdb processed the reads anew with MiXCR; each CDR3 protein has one entry. The sample shows some 450,000 distinct CDR3 sequences, roughly a third of them seen only once. Germline V lookup: CDR1 SGHTA, CDR2 FQGNSA. This CDR3 contains 13 residues. Trimming took off 8 bases at V and 2 bases at J, with 12 bases between the two ends. The V call is TRBV7-2, the J call TRBJ2-5; D assignment may be TRBD1 or TRBD2 (6 bases each). The sequenced material came from PBMCs. This clonotype was sampled from a human donor in good health (CMV status not recorded). Some clones in this sample may be carry-over from other donors' samples. The CDR3 nucleotides are TGTGCCAGCTCGGGGGCCGAACAAGAGACCCAGTACTTC. Translation gives CASSGAEQETQYF.